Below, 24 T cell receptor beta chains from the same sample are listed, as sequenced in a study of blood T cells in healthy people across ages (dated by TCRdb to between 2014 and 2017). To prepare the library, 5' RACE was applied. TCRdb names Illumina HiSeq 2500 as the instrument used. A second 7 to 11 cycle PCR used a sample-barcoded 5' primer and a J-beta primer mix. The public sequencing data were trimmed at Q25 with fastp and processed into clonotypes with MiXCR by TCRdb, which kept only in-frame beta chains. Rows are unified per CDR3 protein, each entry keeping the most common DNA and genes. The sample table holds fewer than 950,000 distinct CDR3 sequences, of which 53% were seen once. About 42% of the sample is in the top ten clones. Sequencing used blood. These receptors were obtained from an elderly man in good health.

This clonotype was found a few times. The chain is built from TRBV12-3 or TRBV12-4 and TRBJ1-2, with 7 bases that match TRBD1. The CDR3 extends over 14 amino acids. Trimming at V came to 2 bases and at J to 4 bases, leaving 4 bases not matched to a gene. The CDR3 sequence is CASSLRQGGYGYTF. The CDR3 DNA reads TGTGCCAGCAGTTTACGACAGGGAGGCTATGGCTACACCTTC.

CDR3 DNA: TGCAGTGCGGACACTAGCGGGGTCAGCTCCTACAATGAGCAGTTCTTC. This gives the protein CSADTSGVSSYNEQFF. This chain uses TRBV20-1 with TRBJ2-1; 10 nucleotides agree with TRBD2. This CDR3 contains 16 residues. V dropped 6 bases and J dropped 0; count of bases not matched to a gene: 8. CDR1 DFQATT and CDR2 SNEGSKA come from the germline V gene (reference sequence).

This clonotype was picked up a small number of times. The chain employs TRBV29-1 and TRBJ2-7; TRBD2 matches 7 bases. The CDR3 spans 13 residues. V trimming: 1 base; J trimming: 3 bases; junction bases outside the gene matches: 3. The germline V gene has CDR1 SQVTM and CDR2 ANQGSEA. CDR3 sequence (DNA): TGCAGCGTTGAAGCCGCTAGCGGCTACGAGCAGTACTTC. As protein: CSVEAASGYEQYF.

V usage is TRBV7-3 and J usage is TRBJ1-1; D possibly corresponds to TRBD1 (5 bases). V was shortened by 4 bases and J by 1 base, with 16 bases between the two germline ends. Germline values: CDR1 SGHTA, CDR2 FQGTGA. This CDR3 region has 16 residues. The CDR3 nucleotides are TGTGCCAGCAGCTCAACAGCGGGACGAGAGAACACTGAAGCTTTCTTT. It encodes CASSSTAGRENTEAFF. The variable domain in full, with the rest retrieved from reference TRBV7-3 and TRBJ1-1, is GAGVSQTPSNKVTEKGKYVELRCDPISGHTALYWYRQSLGQGPEFLIYFQGTGAADDSGLPNDRFFAVRPEGSVSTLKIQRTERGDSAVYLCASSSTAGRENTEAFFGQGTRLTVV.

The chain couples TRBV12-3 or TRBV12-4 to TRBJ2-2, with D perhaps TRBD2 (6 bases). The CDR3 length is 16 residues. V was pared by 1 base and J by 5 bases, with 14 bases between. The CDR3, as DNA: TGTGCCAGCAGTTTAGGTAGCGGAGACGGGACCGGGGAGCTGTTTTTT. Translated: CASSLGSGDGTGELFF.

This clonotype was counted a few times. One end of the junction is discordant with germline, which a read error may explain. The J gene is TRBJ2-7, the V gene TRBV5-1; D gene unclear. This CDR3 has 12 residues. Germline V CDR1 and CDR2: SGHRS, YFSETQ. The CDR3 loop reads CTSSSGSYGQYF. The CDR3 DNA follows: TGCACCAGCAGCTCCGGCTCCTACGGGCAGTACTTC.

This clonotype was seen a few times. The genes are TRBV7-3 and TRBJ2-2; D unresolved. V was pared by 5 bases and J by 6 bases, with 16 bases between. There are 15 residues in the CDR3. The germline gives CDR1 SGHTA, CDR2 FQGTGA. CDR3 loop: CASSQARSTPGELFF. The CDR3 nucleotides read TGTGCCAGCAGCCAGGCGCGGTCCACGCCCGGGGAGCTGTTTTTT.

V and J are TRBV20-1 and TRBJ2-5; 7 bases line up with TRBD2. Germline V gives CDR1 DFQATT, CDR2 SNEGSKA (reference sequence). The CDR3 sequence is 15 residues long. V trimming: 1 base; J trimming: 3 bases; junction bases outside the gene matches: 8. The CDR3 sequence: CSARGGGRVEETQYF. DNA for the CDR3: TGCAGTGCTAGAGGCGGCGGGAGAGTGGAAGAGACCCAGTACTTC.

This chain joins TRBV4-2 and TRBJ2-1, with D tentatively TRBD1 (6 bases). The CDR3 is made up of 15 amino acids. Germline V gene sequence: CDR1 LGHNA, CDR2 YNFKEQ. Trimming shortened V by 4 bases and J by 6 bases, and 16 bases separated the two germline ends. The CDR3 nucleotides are TGTGCCAGCAGCCGCCTTGGGGGCGGATCCAATGAGCAGTTCTTC. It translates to CASSRLGGGSNEQFF.

The CDR3 is CSARDAGRQGRQGDTEAFF. DNA for the CDR3: TGCAGTGCTAGAGATGCTGGTCGGCAGGGAAGGCAGGGGGACACTGAAGCTTTCTTT. The chain is built from TRBV20-1 and TRBJ1-1; 7 bases are a match to TRBD1. Germline V gives CDR1 DFQATT, CDR2 SNEGSKA (reference sequence). J gave up 3 bases and V 0 bases, and 19 bases lay outside the gene matches. This CDR3 region has 19 residues.

As DNA, the CDR3 is TGTGCCAGCAGTGATCCGGGCAGGGGTTACGAGCAGTACTTC. Its protein product is CASSDPGRGYEQYF. The chain recombines TRBV6-1 with TRBJ2-7, with a weak D call TRBD1 (6 bases). Trimming left V 3 bases short and J 4 bases short, with 13 bases between. In germline, CDR1 is MNHNS, CDR2 SASEGT. The CDR3 runs to 14 residues.

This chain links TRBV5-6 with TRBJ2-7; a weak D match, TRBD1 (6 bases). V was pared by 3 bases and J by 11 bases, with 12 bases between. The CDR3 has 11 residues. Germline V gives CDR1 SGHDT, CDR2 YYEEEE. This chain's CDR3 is CASSYTGNEYF. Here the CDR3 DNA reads TGTGCCAGCAGCTATACAGGGAACGAGTACTTC.

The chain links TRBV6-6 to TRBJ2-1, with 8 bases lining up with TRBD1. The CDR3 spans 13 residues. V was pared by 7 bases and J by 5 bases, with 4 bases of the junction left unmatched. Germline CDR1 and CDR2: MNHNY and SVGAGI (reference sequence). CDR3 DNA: TGTGCCAGCAAGCAGGGGGCGAACAATGAGCAGTTCTTC. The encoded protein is CASKQGANNEQFF.

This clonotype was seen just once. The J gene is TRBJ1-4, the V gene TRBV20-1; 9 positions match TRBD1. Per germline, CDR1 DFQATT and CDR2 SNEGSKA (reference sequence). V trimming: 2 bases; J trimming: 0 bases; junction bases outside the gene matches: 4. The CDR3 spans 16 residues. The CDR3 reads CSARLQGAPTNEKLFF. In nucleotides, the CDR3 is TGCAGTGCTAGACTACAGGGGGCCCCAACTAATGAAAAACTGTTTTTT.

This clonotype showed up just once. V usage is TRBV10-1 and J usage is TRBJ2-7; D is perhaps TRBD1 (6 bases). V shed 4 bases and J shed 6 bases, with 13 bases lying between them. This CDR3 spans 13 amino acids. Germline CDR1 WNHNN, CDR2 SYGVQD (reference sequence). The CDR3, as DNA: TGCGCCAGCAGTGGGGACATTTCCCGCGAGCAGTACTTC. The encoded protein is CASSGDISREQYF.

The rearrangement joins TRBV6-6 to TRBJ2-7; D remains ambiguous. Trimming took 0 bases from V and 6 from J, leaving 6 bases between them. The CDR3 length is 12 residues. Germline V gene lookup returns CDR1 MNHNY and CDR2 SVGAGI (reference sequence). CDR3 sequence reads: CASSYSGPEQYF. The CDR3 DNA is TGTGCCAGCAGTTACTCGGGTCCCGAGCAGTACTTC.

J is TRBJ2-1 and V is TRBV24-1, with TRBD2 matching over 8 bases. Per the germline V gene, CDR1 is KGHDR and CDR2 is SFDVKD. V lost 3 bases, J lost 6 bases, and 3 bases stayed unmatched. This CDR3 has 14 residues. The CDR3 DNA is TGTGCCACCAGTGATCCTAGCGGGCCCAATGAGCAGTTCTTC. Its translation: CATSDPSGPNEQFF.

The chain's CDR3 is CAISESGGPGANVLTF. For the CDR3, the DNA is TGTGCCATCAGTGAGTCGGGCGGGCCTGGGGCCAACGTCCTGACTTTC. The rearrangement links TRBV10-3 to TRBJ2-6, with D possibly TRBD2 on 5 matching bases. The germline gives CDR1 ENHRY, CDR2 SYGVKD. The CDR3 has 16 amino acids. V lost 0 bases and J lost 2, with 8 bases in between.

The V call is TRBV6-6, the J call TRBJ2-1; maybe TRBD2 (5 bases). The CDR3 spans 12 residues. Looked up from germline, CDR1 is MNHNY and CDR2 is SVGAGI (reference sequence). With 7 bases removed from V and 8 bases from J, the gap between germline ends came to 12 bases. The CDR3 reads CASTTSPYEQFF. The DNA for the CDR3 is TGTGCCAGCACCACTAGTCCCTATGAGCAGTTCTTC.

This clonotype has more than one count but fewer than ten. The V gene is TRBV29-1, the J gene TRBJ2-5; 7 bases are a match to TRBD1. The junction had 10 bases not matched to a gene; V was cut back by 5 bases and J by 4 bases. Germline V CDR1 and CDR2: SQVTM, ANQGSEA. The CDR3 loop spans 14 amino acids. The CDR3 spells CSVTGQVGGETQYF. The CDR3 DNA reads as TGCAGCGTTACCGGACAGGTTGGGGGAGAGACCCAGTACTTC.

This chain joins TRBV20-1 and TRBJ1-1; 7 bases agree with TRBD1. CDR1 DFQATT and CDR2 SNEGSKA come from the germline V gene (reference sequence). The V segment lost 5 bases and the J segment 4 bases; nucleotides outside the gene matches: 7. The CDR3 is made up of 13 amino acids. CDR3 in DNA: TGCAGTGCTGGCCTGTCAGGGGGCACTGAAGCTTTCTTT. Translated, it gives CSAGLSGGTEAFF.

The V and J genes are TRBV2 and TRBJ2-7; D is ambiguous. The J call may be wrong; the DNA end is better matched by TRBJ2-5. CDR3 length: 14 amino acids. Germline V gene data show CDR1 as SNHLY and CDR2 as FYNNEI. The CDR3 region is CASRGSVSGETQYF. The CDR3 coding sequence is TGTGCCAGCAGGGGAAGTGTGTCGGGAGAGACCCAGTACTTC.

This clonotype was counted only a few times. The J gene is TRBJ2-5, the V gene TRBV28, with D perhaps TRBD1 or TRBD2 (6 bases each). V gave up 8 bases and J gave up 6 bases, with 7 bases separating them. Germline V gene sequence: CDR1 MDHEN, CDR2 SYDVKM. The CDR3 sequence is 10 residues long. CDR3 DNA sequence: TGTGCCAGCGGGGGGCAGACCCAGTACTTC. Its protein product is CASGGQTQYF.

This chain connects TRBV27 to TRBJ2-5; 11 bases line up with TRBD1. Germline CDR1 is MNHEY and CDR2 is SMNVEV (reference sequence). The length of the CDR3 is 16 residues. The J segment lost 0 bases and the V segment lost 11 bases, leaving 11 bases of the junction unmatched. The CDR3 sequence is CASRRKDRGHQETQYF. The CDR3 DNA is TGTGCCTCCAGGAGGAAGGACAGGGGGCACCAAGAGACCCAGTACTTC.